This T cell receptor beta chain was sequenced in a study of blood T cell repertoires in COVID-19. Overall study: Sample material is recorded as cDNA or gDNA derived from T cells, B-cell-depleted T cells, or PBMCs.

Allocation to cohorts depended on clinical history reported by the participants. Exposed study participants had met a COVID-19 case within 2 weeks before entry. Germline V gene sequence: CDR1 SGHTA, CDR2 FQGNSA. This CDR3 comprises 13 residues. After removal of 8 bases from V and 5 bases from J, the junction contained 2 bases not matched to a gene. As processed by the authors: Amplification with reference gene primers provided the estimates of nucleated cell counts. TCRdb's copy holds only in-frame clones and misses some; the assay was immunoSEQ multiplex PCR. V and J calls and clone size are given by that table; D and trimming were obtained from the DNA. Here the sample spans some 320,000 clones, 90% to 95% being singletons.

This receptor was identified in a woman aged 25-40 years who had been exposed to COVID-19. This sequence joins TRBV7-2 and TRBJ2-1; 11 nucleotides line up with TRBD2. The specimen was PBMCs or T cells enriched from blood (not recorded which). Here the CDR3 reads CASGTSGNNEQFF. Here the CDR3 DNA reads TGTGCCAGCGGGACTAGCGGTAACAATGAGCAGTTCTTC.